A single sample is the source of the 7 T cell receptor beta chains below, sequenced in a study of CD8 T cells in Susac syndrome (dated by TCRdb to between 2018 and 2020). The library was obtained by the immunoSEQ multiplex PCR assay. RNA was extracted with the RNeasy kit and roughly 0.45 to 1 ug was reverse transcribed using random hexamers. Using fastp at Q25 and MiXCR, TCRdb reprocessed the public reads and kept productive beta chains. Every distinct CDR3 protein forms one entry, paired with its most common genes and DNA. The sample yields approximately 210,000 distinct CDR3 sequences; around 93% were counted once. Jointly, the top ten make up around 0.16% of the sample. Sequenced material: CD4+ T cells from PBMCs. All receptors come from a human donor with Susac syndrome.

V is TRBV6-2 or TRBV6-3 and J is TRBJ1-2; D is unclear. From germline, CDR1 is MNHEY and CDR2 SVGEGT. V was cut by 10 bases and J by 2 bases, with 11 bases left in between. The CDR3 is made up of 12 amino acids. The CDR3 protein is CATVRQNYGYTF. The CDR3 nucleotides are TGTGCCACCGTCAGGCAAAACTATGGCTACACCTTC.

This clonotype is a singleton in its sample. The V call is TRBV30, the J call TRBJ1-1; maybe TRBD1 (5 bases). Germline CDR1 GTSNPN, CDR2 SVGIG (reference sequence). The germline V and J ends were trimmed by 3 bases and 5 bases, with 22 bases remaining between them. This CDR3 has 16 amino acids. This CDR3 is CAWRDLRDPGGTEAFF. For the CDR3, the DNA is TGTGCCTGGAGGGATCTCCGGGACCCAGGTGGGACTGAAGCTTTCTTT. The full variable domain, in which reference TRBV30 and TRBJ1-1 provide the parts outside the CDR3, is SQTIHQWPATLVQPVGSPLSLECTVEGTSNPNLYWYRQAAGRGLQLLFYSVGIGQISSEVPQNLSASRPQDRQFILSSKKLLLSDSGFYLCAWRDLRDPGGTEAFFGQGTRLTVV.

CDR3 region: CASSGTGTGISFF. The CDR3 DNA reads TGTGCCAGCAGCGGCACCGGGACAGGGATATCTTTCTTT. The V and J genes are TRBV7-2 and TRBJ1-1; 9 bases are shared with TRBD1. Germline V gene data show CDR1 as SGHTA and CDR2 as FQGNSA. V was pared by 5 bases and J by 12 bases, with 10 bases of the junction left unmatched. CDR3 length: 13 residues.

V is TRBV15 and J is TRBJ1-1; the D gene is possibly TRBD1 (5 bases). Trimming cost V 5 bases and J 6 bases, with 13 bases left between them. The CDR3 covers 13 residues. Germline CDR1 reads LNHNV; CDR2 reads YYDKDF (reference sequence). CDR3 residues: CATSRGHASEAFF. The CDR3 DNA follows: TGTGCCACCAGCCGTGGACACGCGTCTGAAGCTTTCTTT.

This chain links TRBV30 with TRBJ2-4, with TRBD2 identical over 7 bases. Germline CDR1 and CDR2: GTSNPN and SVGIG (reference sequence). J gave up 3 bases and V 4 bases, and 3 bases lay outside the gene matches. CDR3 length equals 13 residues. The CDR3 is CAWMGGGKNIQYF. As DNA, the CDR3 is TGTGCCTGGATGGGGGGGGGCAAAAACATTCAGTACTTC.

This sequence joins TRBV28 and TRBJ2-7; a possible D gene is TRBD2 (5 bases). This CDR3 region has 12 residues. Trimming stripped 9 bases from V and 2 bases from J, with 11 bases between. Germline V gene sequence: CDR1 MDHEN, CDR2 SYDVKM. The CDR3 protein is CASGLLTYEQYF. As DNA, the CDR3 is TGTGCCAGTGGACTGCTCACCTACGAGCAGTACTTC.

This chain links TRBV4-2 with TRBJ1-2, with D possibly being TRBD1 (5 bases). This CDR3 spans 15 amino acids. In germline, CDR1 is LGHNA, CDR2 YNFKEQ. V was cut by 5 bases and J by 5 bases, with 18 bases left in between. As DNA, the CDR3 is TGTGCCAGCAGCTACTCCCAACAGGAATTGTATGGCTACACCTTC. This encodes CASSYSQQELYGYTF.